Given below is one TCR beta chain in context. Its antigen is currently unknown. This specimen belongs to a study of T cells in Graves' hyperthyroidism and ophthalmopathy. Study background: Sampling of peripheral blood happened at initial diagnosis, prior to any treatment. Whole-study findings and limits: Among thyroid clonotypes expanded above 0.001, most also appeared in blood. For ophthalmopathy, model prediction preceded onset by a median roughly 6.5 months.

TCR beta CDR3 sequences were amplified from RNA transcripts. The TCR CDR3 first-round RT-PCR relied on the HTBI primer set. Each CDR3 protein is one row after TCRdb ran MiXCR on the multiplex PCR reads. The sample yields a few hundred thousand distinct CDR3 sequences, 17% seen once. Using 10 ml of fresh peripheral blood, PBMCs were prepared. The CDR3 extends over 20 amino acids. V shed 4 bases and J shed 0 bases, with 26 bases lying between them. Per germline, CDR1 MNHEY and CDR2 SMNVEV (reference sequence). This TCR came from a woman between 18 and 29 years old with Graves' ophthalmopathy. The specimen was blood. The chain has TRBV27 and TRBJ2-3; D is unclear. CDR3 sequence reads: CASSSEYPDLTPLSTDTQYF. The CDR3 nucleotides read TGTGCCAGCAGTTCCGAATACCCTGATCTAACGCCCCTTAGCACAGATACGCAGTATTTT.